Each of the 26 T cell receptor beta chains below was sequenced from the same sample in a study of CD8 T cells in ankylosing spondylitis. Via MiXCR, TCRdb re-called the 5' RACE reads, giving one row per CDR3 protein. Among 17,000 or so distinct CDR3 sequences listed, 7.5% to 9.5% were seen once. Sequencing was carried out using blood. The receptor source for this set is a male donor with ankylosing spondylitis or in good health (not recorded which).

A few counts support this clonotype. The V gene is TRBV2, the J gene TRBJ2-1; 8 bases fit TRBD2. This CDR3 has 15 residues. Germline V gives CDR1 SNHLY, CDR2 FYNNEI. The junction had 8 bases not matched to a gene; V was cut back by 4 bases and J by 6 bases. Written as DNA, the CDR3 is TGTGCCAGCAGTGCGAGCGGGGGAGGGTTCAATGAGCAGTTCTTC. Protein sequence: CASSASGGGFNEQFF.

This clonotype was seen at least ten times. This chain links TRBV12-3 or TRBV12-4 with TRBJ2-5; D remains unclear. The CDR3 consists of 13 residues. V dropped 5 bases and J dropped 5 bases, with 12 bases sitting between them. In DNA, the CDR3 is TGTGCCAGCAGTCCCCGACATAGGGAGACCCAGTACTTC. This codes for CASSPRHRETQYF.

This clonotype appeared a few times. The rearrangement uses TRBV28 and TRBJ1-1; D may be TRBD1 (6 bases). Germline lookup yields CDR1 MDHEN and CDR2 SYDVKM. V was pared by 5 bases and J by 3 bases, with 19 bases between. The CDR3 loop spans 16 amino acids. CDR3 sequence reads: CASSTRPGSGDTEAFF. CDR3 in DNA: TGTGCCAGCAGTACCAGACCCGGGTCAGGGGACACTGAAGCTTTCTTT.

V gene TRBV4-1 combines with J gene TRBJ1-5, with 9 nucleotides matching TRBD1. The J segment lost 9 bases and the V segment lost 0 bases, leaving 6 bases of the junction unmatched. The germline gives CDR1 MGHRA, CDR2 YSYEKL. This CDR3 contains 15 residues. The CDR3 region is CASSQEGQGPLPQHF. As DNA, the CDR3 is TGCGCCAGCAGCCAAGAAGGACAGGGGCCGCTGCCCCAGCATTTT.

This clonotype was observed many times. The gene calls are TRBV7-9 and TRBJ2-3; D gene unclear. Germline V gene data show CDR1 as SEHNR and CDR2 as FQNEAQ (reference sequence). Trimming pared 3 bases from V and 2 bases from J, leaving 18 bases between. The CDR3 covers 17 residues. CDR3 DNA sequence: TGTGCCAGCAGCTTGAGTTGGTCCGATACTTCCACAGATACGCAGTATTTT. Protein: CASSLSWSDTSTDTQYF.

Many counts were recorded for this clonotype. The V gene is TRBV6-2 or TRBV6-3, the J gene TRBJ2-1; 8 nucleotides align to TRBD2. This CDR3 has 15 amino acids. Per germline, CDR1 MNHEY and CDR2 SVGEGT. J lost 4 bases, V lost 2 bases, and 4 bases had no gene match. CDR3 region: CASSYELAVYNEQFF. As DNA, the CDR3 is TGTGCCAGCAGTTACGAACTAGCGGTATACAATGAGCAGTTCTTC.

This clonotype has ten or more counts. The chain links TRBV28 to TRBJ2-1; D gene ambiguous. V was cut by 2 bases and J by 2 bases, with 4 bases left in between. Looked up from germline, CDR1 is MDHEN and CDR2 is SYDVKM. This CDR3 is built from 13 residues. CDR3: CASSLEPYNEQFF. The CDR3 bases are TGTGCCAGCAGTTTAGAGCCCTACAATGAGCAGTTCTTC.

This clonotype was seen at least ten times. CDR3 nucleotides: TGCGCCAGCAGCTCACAGCTCAGCTCCTACAATGAGCAGTTCTTC. This encodes CASSSQLSSYNEQFF. The chain carries TRBV5-1 and TRBJ2-1; no firm D call. This CDR3 comprises 15 residues. V was trimmed by 3 bases and J by 0 bases, leaving 10 bases between them. Germline lookup yields CDR1 SGHRS and CDR2 YFSETQ.

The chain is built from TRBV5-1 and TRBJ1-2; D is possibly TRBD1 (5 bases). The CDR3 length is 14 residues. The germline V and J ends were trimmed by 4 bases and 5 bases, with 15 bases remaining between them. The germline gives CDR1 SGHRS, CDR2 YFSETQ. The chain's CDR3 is CASSPAGTTYGYTF. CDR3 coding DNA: TGCGCCAGCAGCCCCGCGGGGACCACTTATGGCTACACCTTC.

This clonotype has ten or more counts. CDR3 nucleotide sequence: TGCGCCAGCAGCCCCGGAGACAGGGCTGGTTACACCGGGGAGCTGTTTTTT. This gives the protein CASSPGDRAGYTGELFF. This chain connects TRBV5-1 to TRBJ2-2; TRBD1 matches at 7 bases. The ends lost 4 bases at V and 3 bases at J; junction bases unmatched: 12. CDR1 SGHRS and CDR2 YFSETQ come from the germline V gene. The CDR3 consists of 17 residues.

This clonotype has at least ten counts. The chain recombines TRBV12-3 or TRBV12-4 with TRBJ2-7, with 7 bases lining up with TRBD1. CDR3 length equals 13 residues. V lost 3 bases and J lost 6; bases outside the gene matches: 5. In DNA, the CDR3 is TGTGCCAGCAGTTTTGGGACAGAGAGCGAGCAGTACTTC. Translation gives CASSFGTESEQYF.

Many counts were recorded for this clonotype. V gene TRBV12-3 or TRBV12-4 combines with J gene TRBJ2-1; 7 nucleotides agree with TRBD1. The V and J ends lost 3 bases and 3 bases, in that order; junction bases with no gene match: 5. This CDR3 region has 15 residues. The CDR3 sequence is CASSLRQGFYNEQFF. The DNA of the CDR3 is TGTGCCAGCAGTTTGCGACAGGGATTCTACAATGAGCAGTTCTTC.

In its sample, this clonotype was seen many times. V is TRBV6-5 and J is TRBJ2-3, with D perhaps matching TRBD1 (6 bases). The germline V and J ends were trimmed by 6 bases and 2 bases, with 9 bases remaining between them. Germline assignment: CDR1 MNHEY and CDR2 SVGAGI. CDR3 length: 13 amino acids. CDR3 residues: CASRRGTTDTQYF. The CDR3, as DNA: TGTGCCAGCAGAAGGGGGACCACAGATACGCAGTATTTT.

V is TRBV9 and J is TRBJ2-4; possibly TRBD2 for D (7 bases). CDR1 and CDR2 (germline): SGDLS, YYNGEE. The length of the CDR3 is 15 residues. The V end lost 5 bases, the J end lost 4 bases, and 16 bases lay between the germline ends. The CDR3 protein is CASSYRAGEKNIQYF. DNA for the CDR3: TGTGCCAGCAGTTACAGGGCGGGGGAAAAAAACATTCAGTACTTC.

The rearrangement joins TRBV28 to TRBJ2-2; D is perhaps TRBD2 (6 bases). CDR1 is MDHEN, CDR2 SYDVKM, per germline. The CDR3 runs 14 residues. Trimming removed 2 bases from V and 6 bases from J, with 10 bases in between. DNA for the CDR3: TGTGCCAGCAGTTTAGGTCTAGCGTCCGGGGAGCTGTTTTTT. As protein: CASSLGLASGELFF.

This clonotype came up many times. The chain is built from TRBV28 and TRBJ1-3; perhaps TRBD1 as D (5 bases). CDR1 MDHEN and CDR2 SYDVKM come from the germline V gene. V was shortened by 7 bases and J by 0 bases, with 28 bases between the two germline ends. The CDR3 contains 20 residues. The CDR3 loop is CASTGKGWSPAFSSGNTIYF. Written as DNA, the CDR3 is TGTGCCAGCACCGGGAAGGGGTGGTCCCCAGCGTTCAGCTCTGGAAACACCATATATTTT.

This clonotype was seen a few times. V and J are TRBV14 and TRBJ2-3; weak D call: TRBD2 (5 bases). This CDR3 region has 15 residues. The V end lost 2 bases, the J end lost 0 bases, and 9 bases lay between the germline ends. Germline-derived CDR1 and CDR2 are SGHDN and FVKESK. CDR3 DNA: TGTGCCAGCAGCCAACAGCGAGGGAGCACAGATACGCAGTATTTT. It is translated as CASSQQRGSTDTQYF.

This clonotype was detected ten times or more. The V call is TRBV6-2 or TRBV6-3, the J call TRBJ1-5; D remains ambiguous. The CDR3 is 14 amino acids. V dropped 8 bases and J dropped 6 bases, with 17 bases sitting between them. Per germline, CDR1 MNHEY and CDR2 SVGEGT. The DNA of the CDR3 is TGTGCCAGCCACGTGGGAGGCGAGGCTCAGCCCCAGCATTTT. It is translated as CASHVGGEAQPQHF.

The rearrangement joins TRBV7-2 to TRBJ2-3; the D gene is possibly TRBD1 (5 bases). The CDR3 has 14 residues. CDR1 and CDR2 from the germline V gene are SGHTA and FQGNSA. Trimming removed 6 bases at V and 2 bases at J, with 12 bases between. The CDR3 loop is CASSFSGATDTQYF. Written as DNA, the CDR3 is TGTGCCAGCAGTTTTTCTGGGGCCACAGATACGCAGTATTTT.

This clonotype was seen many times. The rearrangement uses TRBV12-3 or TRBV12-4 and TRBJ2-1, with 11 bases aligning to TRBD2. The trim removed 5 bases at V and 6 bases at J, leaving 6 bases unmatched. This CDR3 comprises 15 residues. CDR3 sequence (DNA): TGTGCCAGCAGTGCCACTAGCGGGAGTTTCAATGAGCAGTTCTTC. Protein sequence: CASSATSGSFNEQFF.

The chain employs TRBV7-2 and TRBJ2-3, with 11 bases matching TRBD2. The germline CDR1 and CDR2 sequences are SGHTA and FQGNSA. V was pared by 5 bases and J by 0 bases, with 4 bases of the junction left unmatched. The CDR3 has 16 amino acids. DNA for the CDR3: TGTGCCAGCAGCCGGACTAGCGGGCGGAGCACAGATACGCAGTATTTT. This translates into CASSRTSGRSTDTQYF.

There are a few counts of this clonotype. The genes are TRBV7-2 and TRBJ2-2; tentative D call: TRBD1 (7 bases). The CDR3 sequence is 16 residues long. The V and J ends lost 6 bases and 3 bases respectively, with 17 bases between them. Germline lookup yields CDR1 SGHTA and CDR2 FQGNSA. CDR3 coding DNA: TGTGCCAGCAGAGATCGGAGGGGGCCCCACACCGGGGAGCTGTTTTTT. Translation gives CASRDRRGPHTGELFF.

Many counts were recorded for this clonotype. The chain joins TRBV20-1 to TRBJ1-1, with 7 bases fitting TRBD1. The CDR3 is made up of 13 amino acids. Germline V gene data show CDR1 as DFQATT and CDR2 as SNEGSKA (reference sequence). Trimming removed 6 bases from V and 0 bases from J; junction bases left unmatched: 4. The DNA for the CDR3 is TGCAGTGCCCGGACAGGCATGAACACTGAAGCTTTCTTT. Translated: CSARTGMNTEAFF.

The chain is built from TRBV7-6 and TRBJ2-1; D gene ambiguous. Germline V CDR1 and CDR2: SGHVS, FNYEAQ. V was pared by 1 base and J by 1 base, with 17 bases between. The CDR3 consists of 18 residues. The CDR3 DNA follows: TGTGCCAGCAGCTTAGGGGCAGGCGCTACTATTTCCTACAATGAGCAGTTCTTC. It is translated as CASSLGAGATISYNEQFF.

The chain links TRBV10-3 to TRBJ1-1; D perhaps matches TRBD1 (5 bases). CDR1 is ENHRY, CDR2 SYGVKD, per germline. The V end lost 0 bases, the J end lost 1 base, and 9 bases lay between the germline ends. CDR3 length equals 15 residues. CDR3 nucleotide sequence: TGTGCCATCAGTGAGTCGGCTGGGGGGAACACTGAAGCTTTCTTT. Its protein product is CAISESAGGNTEAFF.

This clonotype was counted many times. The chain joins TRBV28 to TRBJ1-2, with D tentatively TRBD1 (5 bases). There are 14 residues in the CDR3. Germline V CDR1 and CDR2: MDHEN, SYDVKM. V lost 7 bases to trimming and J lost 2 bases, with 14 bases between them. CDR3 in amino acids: CASTGSGVNYGYTF. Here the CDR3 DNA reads TGTGCCAGCACAGGGTCGGGAGTGAACTATGGCTACACCTTC.